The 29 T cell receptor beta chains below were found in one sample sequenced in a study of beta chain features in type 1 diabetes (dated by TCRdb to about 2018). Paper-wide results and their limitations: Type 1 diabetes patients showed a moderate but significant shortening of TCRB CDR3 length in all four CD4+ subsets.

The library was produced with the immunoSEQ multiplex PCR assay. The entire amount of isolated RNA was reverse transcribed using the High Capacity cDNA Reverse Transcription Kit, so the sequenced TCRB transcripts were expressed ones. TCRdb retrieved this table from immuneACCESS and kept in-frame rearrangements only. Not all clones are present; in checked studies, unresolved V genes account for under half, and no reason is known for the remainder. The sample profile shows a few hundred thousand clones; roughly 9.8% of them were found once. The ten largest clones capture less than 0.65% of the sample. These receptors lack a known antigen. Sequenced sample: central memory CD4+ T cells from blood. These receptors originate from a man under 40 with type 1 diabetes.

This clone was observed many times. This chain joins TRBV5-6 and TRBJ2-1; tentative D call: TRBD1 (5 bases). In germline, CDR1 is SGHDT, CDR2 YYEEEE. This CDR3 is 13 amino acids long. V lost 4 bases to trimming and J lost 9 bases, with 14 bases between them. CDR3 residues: CASSADITSEQFF. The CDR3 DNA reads TGTGCCAGCAGCGCGGACATTACAAGTGAGCAGTTCTTC.

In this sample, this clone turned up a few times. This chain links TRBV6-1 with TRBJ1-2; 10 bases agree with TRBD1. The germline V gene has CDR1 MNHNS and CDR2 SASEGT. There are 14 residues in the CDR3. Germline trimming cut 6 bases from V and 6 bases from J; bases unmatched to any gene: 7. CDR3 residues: CASSLTGGFNGYTF. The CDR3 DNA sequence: TGTGCCAGCAGCCTGACAGGGGGCTTTAATGGCTACACCTTC.

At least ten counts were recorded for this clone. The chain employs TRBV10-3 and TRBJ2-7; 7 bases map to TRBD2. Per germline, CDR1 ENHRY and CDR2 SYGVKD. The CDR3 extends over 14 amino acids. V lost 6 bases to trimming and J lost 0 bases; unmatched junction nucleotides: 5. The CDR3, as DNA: TGTGCCATCAGAGCGGGAACCATCTCCTACGAGCAGTACTTC. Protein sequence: CAIRAGTISYEQYF.

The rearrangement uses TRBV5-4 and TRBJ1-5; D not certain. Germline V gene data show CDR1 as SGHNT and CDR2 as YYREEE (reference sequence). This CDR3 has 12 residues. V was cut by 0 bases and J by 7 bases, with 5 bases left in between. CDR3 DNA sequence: TGTGCCAGCAGCTTGGACGGACAGCCCCAGCATTTT. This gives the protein CASSLDGQPQHF.

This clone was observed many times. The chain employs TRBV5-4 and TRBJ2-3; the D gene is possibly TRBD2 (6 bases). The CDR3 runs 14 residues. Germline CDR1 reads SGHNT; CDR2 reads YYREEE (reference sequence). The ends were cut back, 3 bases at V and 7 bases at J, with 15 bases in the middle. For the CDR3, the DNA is TGTGCCAGCAGCTATGCTAGCGTTGGTTATACGCAGTATTTT. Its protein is CASSYASVGYTQYF.

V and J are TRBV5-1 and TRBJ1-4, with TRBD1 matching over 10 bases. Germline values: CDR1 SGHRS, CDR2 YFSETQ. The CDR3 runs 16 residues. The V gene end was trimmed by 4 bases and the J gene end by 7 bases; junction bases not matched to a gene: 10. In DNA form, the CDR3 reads TGCGCCAGCAGCCAAAACGGACAGGGGGGAGGTGAAAAACTGTTTTTT. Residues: CASSQNGQGGGEKLFF.

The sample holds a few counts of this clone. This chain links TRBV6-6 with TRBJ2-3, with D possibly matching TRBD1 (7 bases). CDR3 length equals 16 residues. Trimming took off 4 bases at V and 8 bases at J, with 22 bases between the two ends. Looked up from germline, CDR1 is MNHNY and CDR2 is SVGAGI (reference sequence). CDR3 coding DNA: TGTGCCAGCAGTTCGACAGGGCGGGGAGCACAGGGTACGCAGTATTTT. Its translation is CASSSTGRGAQGTQYF.

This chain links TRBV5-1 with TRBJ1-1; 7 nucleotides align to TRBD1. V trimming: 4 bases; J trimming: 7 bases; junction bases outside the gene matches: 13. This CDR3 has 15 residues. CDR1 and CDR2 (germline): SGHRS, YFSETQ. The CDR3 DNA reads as TGCGCCAGCAGCGAGGGGGCGCTTGGTTTGGGTGAAGCTTTCTTT. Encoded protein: CASSEGALGLGEAFF.

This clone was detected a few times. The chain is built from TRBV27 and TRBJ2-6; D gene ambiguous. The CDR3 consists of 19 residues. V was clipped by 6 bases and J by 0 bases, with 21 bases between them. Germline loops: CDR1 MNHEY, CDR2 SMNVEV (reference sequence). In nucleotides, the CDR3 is TGTGCCAGCAGCCCCTCCCGTGGCCAGGTGAGCTCTGGGGCCAACGTCCTGACTTTC. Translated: CASSPSRGQVSSGANVLTF. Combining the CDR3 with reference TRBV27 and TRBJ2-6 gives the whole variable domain EAQVTQNPRYLITVTGKKLTVTCSQNMNHEYMSWYRQDPGLGLRQIYYSMNVEVTDKGDVPEGYKVSRKEKRNFPLILESPSPNQTSLYFCASSPSRGQVSSGANVLTFGAGSRLTVL.

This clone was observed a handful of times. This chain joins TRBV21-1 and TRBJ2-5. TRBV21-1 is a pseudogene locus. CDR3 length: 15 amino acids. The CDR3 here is CASSRGSSLEETQYF. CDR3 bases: TGTGCCAGCAGCAGGGGGTCTAGCTTAGAAGAGACCCAGTACTTC.

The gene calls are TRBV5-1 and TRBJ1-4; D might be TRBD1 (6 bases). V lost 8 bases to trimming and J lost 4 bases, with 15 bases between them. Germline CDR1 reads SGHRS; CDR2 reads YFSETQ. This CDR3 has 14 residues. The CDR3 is CASTMGAHNEKLFF. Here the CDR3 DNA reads TGCGCCAGTACAATGGGGGCGCATAATGAAAAACTGTTTTTT.

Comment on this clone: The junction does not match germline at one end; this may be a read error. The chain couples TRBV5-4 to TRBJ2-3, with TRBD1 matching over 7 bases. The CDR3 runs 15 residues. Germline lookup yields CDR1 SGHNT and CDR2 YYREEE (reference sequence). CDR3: CASRLAGGRADTQYF. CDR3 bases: TGTGCCAGCAGATTGGCAGGGGGTCGCGCAGATACGCAGTATTTT.

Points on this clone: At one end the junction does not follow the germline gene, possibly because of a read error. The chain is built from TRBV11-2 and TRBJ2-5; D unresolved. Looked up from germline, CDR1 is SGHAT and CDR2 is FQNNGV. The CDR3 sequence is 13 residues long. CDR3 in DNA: TGTGCCAGGAGCTTAAGTCCGATGGAGACCCAGTACTTC. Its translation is CARSLSPMETQYF.

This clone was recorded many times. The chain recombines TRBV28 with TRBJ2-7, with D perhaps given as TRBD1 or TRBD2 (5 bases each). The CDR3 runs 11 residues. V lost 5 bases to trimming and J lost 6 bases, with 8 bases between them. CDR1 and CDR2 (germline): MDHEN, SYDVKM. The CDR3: CASSTGGEQYF. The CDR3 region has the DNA TGTGCCAGCAGTACAGGAGGCGAGCAGTACTTC. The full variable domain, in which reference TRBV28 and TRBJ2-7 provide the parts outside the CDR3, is DVKVTQSSRYLVKRTGEKVFLECVQDMDHENMFWYRQDPGLGLRLIYFSYDVKMKEKGDIPEGYSVSREKKERFSLILESASTNQTSMYLCASSTGGEQYFGPGTRLTVT.

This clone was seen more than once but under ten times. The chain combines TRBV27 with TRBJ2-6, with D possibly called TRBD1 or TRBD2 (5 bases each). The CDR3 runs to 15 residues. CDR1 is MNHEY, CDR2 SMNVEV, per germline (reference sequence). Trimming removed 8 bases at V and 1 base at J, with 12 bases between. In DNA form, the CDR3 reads TGTGCCAGCGCCTTGGGGACGTCTGGGGCCAACGTCCTGACTTTC. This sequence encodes CASALGTSGANVLTF.

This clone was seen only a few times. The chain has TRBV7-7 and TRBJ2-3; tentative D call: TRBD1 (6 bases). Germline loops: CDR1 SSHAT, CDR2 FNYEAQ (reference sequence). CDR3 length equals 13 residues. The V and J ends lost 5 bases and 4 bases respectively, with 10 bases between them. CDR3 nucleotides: TGTGCCAGCAGCGCCACAGGGCCAGATACGCAGTATTTT. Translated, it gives CASSATGPDTQYF.

The CDR3 DNA follows: TGCGCCAGCAGCCAGGAACTCCCGACAGGGAAAAGCTCTGGGGCCAACGTCCTGACTTTC. Protein sequence: CASSQELPTGKSSGANVLTF. The J gene is TRBJ2-6, the V gene TRBV4-3; 7 bases are shared with TRBD1. The CDR3 sequence is 20 residues long. V lost 3 bases to trimming and J lost 0 bases; unmatched junction nucleotides: 14. Germline V gene data show CDR1 as LGHNA and CDR2 as YSLEER.

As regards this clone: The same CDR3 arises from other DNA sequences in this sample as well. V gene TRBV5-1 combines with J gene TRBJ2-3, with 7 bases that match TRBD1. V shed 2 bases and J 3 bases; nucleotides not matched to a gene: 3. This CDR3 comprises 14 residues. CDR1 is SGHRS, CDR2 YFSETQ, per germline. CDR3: CASSFGQDTDTQYF. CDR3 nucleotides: TGCGCCAGCAGCTTTGGACAGGATACAGATACGCAGTATTTT.

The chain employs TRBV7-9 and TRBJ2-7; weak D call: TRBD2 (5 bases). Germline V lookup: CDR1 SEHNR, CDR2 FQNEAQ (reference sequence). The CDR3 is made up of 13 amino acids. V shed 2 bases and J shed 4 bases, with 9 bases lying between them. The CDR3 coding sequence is TGTGCCAGCAGCTTAAAGGACTCTTACGAGCAGTACTTC. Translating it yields CASSLKDSYEQYF.

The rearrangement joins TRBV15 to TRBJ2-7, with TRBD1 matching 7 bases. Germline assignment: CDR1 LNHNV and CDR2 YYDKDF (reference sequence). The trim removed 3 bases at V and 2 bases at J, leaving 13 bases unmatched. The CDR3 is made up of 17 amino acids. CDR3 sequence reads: CATSRGVAGTEPYEQYF. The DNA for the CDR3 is TGTGCCACCAGCAGGGGGGTGGCTGGGACAGAACCCTACGAGCAGTACTTC.

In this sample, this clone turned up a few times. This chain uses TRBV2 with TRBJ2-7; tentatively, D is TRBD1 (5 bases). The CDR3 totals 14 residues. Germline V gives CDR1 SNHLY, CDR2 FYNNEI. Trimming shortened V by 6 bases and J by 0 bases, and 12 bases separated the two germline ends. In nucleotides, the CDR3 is TGTGCCAGCAGGCAGGGTTCTAACTCCTACGAGCAGTACTTC. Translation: CASRQGSNSYEQYF.

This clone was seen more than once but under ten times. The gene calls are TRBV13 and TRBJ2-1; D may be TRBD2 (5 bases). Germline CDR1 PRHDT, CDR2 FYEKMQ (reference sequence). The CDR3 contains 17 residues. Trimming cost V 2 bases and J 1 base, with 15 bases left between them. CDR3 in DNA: TGTGCCAGCAGCTTAAGAGCGTCCGGGGAATCCTACAATGAGCAGTTCTTC. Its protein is CASSLRASGESYNEQFF.

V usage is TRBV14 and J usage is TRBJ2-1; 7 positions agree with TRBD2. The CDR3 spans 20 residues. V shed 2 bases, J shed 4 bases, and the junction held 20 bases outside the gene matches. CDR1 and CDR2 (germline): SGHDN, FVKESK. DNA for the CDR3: TGTGCCAGCAGCCAAAGTCTGGGCGGGAGCCCTACAGCGTGGTACAATGAGCAGTTCTTC. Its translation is CASSQSLGGSPTAWYNEQFF.

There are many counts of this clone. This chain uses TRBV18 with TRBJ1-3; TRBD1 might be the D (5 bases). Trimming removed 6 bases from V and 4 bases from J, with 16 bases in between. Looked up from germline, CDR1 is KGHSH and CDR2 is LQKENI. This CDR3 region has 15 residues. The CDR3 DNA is TGTGCCAGCTCCCTCTCGGGGCGTTCAGGAAACACCATATATTTT. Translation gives CASSLSGRSGNTIYF. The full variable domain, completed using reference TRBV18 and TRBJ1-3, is NAGVMQNPRHLVRRRGQEARLRCSPMKGHSHVYWYRQLPEEGLKFMVYLQKENIIDESGMPKERFSAEFPKEGPSILRIQQVVRGDSAAYFCASSLSGRSGNTIYFGEGSWLTVV.

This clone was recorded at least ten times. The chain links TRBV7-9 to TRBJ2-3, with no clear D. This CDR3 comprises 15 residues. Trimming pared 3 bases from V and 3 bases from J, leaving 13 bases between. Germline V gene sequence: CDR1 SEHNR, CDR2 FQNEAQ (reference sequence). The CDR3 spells CASSFDLSATDTQYF. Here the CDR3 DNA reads TGTGCCAGCAGCTTCGACTTATCGGCAACAGATACGCAGTATTTT.

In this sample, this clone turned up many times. The CDR3 region has the DNA TGCGCCAGCAGTCATCCAAACCCGGAGGTCTCCTACGAGCAGTACTTC. Protein sequence: CASSHPNPEVSYEQYF. This rearrangement joins TRBV23-1 to TRBJ2-7, with D possibly TRBD2 on 5 matching bases. TRBV23-1 is an ORF, and what it does is uncertain. V was pared by 3 bases and J by 0 bases, with 15 bases between. The CDR3 is 16 amino acids.

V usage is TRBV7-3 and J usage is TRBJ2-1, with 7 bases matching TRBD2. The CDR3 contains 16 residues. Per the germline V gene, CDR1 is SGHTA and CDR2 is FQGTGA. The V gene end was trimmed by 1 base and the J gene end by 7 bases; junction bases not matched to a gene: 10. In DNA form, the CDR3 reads TGTGCCAGCAGCTTAAGTGGGAGGGCCCGGTTAAATGAGCAGTTCTTC. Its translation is CASSLSGRARLNEQFF.

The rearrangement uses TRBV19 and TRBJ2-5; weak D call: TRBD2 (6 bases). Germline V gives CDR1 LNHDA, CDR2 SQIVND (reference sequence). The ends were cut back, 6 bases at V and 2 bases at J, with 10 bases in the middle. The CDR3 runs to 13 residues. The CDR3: CASSLSGQETQYF. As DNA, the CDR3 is TGTGCCAGTAGCCTTAGCGGACAAGAGACCCAGTACTTC.

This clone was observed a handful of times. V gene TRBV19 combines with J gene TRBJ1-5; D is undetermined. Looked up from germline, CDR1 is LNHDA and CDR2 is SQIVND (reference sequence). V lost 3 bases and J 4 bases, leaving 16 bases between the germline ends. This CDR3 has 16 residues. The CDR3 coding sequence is TGTGCCAGTAGTATGTCGGCAGGTCATCAAAATCAGCCCCAGCATTTT. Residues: CASSMSAGHQNQPQHF.